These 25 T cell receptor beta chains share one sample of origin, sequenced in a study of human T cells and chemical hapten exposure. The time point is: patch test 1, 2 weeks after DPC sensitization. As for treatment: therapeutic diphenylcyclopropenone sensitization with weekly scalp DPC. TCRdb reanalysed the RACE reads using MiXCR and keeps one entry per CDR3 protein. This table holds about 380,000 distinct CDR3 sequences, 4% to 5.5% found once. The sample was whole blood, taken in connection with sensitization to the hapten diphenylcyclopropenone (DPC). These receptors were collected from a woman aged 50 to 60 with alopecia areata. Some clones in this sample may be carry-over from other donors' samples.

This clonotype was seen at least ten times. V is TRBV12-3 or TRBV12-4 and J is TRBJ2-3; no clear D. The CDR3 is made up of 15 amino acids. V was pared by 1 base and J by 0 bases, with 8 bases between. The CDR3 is CASSLDPFSTDTQYF. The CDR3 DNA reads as TGTGCCAGCAGTTTAGACCCTTTTAGCACAGATACGCAGTATTTT.

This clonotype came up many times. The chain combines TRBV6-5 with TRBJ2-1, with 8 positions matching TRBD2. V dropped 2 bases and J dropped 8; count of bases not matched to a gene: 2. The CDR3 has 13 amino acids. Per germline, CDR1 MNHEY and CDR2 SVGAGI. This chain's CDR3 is CASSYGAGDEQFF. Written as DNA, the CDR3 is TGTGCCAGCAGTTACGGAGCGGGAGATGAGCAGTTCTTC.

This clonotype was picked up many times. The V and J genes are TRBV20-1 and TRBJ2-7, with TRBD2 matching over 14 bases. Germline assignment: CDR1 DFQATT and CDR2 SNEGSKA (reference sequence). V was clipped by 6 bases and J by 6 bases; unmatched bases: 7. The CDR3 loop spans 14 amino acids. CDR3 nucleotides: TGCAGTGCATACACCGGGACTAGCGGGGGCGAGCAGTACTTC. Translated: CSAYTGTSGGEQYF.

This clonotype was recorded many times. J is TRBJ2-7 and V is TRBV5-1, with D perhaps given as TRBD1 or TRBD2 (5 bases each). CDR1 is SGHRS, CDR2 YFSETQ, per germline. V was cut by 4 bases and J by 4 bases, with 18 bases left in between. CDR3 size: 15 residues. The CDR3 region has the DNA TGCGCCAGCAGCCACAGACAGAGGGCTCCTTACGAGCAGTACTTC. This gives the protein CASSHRQRAPYEQYF.

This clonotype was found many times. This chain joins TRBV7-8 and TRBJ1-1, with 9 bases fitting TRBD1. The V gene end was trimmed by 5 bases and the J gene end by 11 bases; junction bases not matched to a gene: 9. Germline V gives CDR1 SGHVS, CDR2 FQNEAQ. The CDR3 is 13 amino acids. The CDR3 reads CASSGRDRVEAFF. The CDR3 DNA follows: TGTGCCAGCAGCGGACGGGACAGGGTGGAGGCTTTCTTT.

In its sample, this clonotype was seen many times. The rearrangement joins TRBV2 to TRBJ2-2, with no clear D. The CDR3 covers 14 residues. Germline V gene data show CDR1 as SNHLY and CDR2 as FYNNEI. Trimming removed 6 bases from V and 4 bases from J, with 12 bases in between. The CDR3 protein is CASSVQHGTGELFF. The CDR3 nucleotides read TGTGCCAGCAGCGTTCAACACGGCACCGGGGAGCTGTTTTTT.

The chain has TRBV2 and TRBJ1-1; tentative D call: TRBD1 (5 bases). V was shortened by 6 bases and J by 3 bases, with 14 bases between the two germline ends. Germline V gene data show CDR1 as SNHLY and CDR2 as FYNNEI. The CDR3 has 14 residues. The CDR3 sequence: CASSPLRGYTEAFF. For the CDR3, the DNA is TGTGCCAGCAGCCCCCTGCGGGGCTACACTGAAGCTTTCTTT.

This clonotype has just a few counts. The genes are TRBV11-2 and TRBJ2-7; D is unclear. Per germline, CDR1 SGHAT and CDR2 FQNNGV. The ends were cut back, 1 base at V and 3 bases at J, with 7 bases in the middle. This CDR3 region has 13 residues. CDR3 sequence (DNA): TGTGCCAGCAGCTTAGGGGCCCACTACGAGCAGTACTTC. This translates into CASSLGAHYEQYF.

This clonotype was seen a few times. CDR3 in amino acids: CASTTDGREQYF. CDR3 coding DNA: TGTGCCAGCACAACGGACGGCCGCGAGCAGTACTTC. The rearrangement uses TRBV28 and TRBJ2-7; unclear D gene. Trimming cost V 7 bases and J 6 bases, with 13 bases left between them. Germline CDR1 and CDR2: MDHEN and SYDVKM. CDR3 length: 12 residues. The variable domain in full, completed from reference TRBV28 and TRBJ2-7, reads DVKVTQSSRYLVKRTGEKVFLECVQDMDHENMFWYRQDPGLGLRLIYFSYDVKMKEKGDIPEGYSVSREKKERFSLILESASTNQTSMYLCASTTDGREQYFGPGTRLTVT.

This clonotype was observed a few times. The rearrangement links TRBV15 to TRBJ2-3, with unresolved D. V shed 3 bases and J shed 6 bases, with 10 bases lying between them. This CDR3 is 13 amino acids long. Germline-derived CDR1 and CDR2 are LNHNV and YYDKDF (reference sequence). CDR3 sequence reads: CATSRAGRDTQYF. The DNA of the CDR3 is TGTGCCACCAGCAGGGCCGGTAGGGATACGCAGTATTTT.

The CDR3 nucleotides read TGTGCCAGCAGCGTAGCGGCAGTCCAAGAGACCCAGTACTTC. Amino acid sequence: CASSVAAVQETQYF. This chain links TRBV9 with TRBJ2-5; unclear D gene. Germline V gives CDR1 SGDLS, CDR2 YYNGEE. Trimming took 0 bases from V and 1 from J, leaving 7 bases between them. This CDR3 spans 14 amino acids.

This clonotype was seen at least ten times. The CDR3 bases are TGTGCCAGCAGCCCACTAGCGGGGGGGATGAACACCGGGGAGCTGTTTTTT. Residues: CASSPLAGGMNTGELFF. The chain joins TRBV2 to TRBJ2-2, with TRBD2 identical over 13 bases. V was clipped by 6 bases and J by 1 base; unmatched bases: 5. The CDR3 contains 17 residues. Germline assignment: CDR1 SNHLY and CDR2 FYNNEI.

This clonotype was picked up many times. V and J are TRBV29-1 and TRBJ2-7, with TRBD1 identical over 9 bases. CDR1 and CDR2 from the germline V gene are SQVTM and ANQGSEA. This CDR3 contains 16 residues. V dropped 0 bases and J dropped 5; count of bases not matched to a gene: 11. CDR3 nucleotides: TGCAGCGTTGAAGATCGGGCGGGACAGGGTCGAAACGAGCAGTACTTC. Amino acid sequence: CSVEDRAGQGRNEQYF.

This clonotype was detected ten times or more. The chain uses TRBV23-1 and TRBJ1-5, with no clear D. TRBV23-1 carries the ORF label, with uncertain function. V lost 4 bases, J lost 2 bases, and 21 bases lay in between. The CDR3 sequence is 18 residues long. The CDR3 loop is CASSPQAGGGNGNQPQHF. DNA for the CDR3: TGCGCCAGCAGTCCCCAGGCGGGTGGAGGCAATGGCAATCAGCCCCAGCATTTT.

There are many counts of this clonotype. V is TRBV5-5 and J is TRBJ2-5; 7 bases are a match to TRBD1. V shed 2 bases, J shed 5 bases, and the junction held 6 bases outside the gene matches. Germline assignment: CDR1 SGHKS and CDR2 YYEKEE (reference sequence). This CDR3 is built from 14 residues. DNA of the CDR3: TGTGCCAGCAGCTTCGGGACAGCCCGGGAGACCCAGTACTTC. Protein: CASSFGTARETQYF.

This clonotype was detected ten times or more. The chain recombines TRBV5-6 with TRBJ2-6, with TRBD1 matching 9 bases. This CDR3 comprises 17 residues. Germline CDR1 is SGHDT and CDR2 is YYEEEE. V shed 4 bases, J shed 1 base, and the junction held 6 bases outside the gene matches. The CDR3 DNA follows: TGTGCCAGCAGCCCCCGGGACAGGGTGTCTGGGGCCAACGTCCTGACTTTC. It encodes CASSPRDRVSGANVLTF.

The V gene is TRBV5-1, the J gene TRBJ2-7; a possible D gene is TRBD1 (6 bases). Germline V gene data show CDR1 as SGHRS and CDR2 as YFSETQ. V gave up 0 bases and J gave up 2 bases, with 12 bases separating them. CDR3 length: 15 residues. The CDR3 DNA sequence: TGCGCCAGCAGCTTGGGGGCAGGGGATACCTACGAGCAGTACTTC. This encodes CASSLGAGDTYEQYF.

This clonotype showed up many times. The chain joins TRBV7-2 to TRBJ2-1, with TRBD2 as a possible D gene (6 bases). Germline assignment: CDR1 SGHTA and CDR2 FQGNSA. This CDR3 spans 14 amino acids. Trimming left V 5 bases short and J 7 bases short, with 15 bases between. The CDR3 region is CASSTPGLMNEQFF. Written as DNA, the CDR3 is TGTGCCAGCAGCACTCCGGGACTCATGAATGAGCAGTTCTTC.

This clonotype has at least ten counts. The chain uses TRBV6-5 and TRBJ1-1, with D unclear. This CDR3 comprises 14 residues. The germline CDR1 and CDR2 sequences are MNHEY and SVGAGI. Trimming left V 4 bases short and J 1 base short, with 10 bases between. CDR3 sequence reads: CASSSRAWNTEAFF. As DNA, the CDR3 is TGTGCCAGCAGTTCCCGGGCATGGAACACTGAAGCTTTCTTT.

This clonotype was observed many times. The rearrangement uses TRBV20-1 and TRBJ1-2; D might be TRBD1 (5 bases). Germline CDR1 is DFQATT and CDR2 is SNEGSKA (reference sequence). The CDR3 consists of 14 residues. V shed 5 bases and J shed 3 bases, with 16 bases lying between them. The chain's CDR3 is CSAVTVTGYYGYTF. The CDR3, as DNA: TGCAGTGCTGTCACTGTCACAGGATACTATGGCTACACCTTC.

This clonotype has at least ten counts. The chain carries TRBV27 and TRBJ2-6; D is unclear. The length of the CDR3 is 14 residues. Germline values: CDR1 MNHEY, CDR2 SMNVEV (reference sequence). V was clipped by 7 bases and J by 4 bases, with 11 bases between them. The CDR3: CASTPGVGANVLTF. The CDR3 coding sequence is TGTGCCAGCACTCCTGGAGTCGGGGCCAACGTCCTGACTTTC.

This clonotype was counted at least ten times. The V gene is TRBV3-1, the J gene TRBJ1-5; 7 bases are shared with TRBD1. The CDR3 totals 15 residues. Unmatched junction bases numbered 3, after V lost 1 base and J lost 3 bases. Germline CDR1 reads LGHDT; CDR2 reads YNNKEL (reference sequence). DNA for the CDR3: TGTGCCAGCAGCCAAGCAGGGGGGACCAATCAGCCCCAGCATTTT. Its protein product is CASSQAGGTNQPQHF.

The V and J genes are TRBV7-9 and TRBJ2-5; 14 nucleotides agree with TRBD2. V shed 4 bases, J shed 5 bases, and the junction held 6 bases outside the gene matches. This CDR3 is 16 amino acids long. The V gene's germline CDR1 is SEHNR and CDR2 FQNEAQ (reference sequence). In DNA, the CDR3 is TGTGCCAGCAGCTCGGGACTAGCGGGAGTGCCTGAGACCCAGTACTTC. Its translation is CASSSGLAGVPETQYF.

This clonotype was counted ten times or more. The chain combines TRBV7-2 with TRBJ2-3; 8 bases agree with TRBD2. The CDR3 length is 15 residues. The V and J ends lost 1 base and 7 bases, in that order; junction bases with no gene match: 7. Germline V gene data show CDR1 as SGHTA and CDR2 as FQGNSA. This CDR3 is CASSLGGGIGNTQYF. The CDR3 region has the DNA TGTGCCAGCAGCTTAGGCGGGGGGATTGGAAATACGCAGTATTTT.

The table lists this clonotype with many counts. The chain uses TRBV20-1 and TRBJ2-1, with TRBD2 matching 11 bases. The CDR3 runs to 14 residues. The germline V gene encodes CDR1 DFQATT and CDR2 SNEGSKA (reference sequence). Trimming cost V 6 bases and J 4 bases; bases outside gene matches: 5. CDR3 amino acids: CSAPTSGSYNEQFF. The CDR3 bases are TGCAGTGCACCTACTAGCGGGAGTTACAATGAGCAGTTCTTC.